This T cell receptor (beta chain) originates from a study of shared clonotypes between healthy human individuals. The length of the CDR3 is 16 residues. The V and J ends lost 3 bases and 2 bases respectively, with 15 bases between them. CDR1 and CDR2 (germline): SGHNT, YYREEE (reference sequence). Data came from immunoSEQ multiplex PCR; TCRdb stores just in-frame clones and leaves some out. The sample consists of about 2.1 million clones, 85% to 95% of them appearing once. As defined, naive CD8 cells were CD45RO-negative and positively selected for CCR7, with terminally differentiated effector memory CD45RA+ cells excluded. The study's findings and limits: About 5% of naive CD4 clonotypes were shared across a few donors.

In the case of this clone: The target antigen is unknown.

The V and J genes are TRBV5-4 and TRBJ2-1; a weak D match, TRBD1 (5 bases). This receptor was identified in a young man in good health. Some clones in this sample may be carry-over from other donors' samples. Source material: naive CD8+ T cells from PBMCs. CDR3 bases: TGTGCCAGCAGCTCCTGGGGCAGGGAAACCTACAATGAGCAGTTCTTC. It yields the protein CASSSWGRETYNEQFF.